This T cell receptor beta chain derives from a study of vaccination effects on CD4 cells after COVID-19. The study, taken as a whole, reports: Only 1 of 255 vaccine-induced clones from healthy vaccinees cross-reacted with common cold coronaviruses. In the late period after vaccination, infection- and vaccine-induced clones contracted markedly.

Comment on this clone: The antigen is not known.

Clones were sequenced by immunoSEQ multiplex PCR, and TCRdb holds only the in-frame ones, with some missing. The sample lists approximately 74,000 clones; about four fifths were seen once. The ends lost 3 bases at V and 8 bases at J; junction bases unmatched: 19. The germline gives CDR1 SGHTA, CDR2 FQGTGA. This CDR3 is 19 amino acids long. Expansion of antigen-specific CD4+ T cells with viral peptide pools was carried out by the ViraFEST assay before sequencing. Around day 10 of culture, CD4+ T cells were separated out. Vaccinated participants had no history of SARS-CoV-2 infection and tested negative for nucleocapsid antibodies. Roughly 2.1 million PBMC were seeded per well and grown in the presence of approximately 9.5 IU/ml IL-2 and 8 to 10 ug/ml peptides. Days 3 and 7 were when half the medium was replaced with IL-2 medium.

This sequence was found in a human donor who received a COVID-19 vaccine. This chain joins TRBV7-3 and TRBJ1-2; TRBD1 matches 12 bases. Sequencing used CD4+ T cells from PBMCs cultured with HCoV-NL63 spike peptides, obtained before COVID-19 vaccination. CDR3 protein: CASSFKTGTGGNRVSGYTF. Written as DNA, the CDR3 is TGTGCCAGCAGCTTCAAAACCGGGACAGGGGGCAATCGGGTGAGCGGCTACACCTTC.